Below, 31 T cell receptor beta chains from the same sample are listed, as sequenced in a study of T cells in Graves' hyperthyroidism and ophthalmopathy. Amplified TCR beta CDR3 regions derived from RNA transcripts. HTBI primers were the set used in a first-round RT-PCR of the TCR CDR3. TCRdb re-derived calls from the multiplex PCR reads in MiXCR, one entry per CDR3 protein. The data contain fewer than 500,000 distinct CDR3 sequences, less than 15% of them singletons. Sequences were obtained from blood. These receptors originate from a man between 25 and 39 years old with Graves' hyperthyroidism that later progressed to Graves' ophthalmopathy.

This clonotype was found many times. This chain connects TRBV11-3 to TRBJ2-3; tentatively, D is TRBD1 (6 bases). The V end lost 4 bases, the J end lost 6 bases, and 23 bases lay between the germline ends. This CDR3 region has 17 residues. Germline CDR1 reads SGHNT; CDR2 reads YENEEA. The CDR3, as DNA: TGTGCCAGCAGCTCCCCGGGTTTGTTGGGGGCCCAGGATACGCAGTATTTT. Amino acid sequence: CASSSPGLLGAQDTQYF.

The chain is built from TRBV5-1 and TRBJ2-1; unclear D gene. Trimming pared 0 bases from V and 8 bases from J, leaving 12 bases between. CDR1 and CDR2 (germline): SGHRS, YFSETQ. The CDR3 is made up of 14 amino acids. In DNA, the CDR3 is TGCGCCAGCAGCTTGGTCCAAATGCAATATGAGCAGTTCTTC. Its translation: CASSLVQMQYEQFF.

CDR3 DNA: TGCAGTGCTAGAATGGGGGCAAATAGCAATCAGCCCCAGCATTTT. Translated, it gives CSARMGANSNQPQHF. J is TRBJ1-5 and V is TRBV20-1; tentative D call: TRBD1 (6 bases). Germline V gives CDR1 DFQATT, CDR2 SNEGSKA (reference sequence). The V end lost 2 bases, the J end lost 0 bases, and 11 bases lay between the germline ends. There are 15 residues in the CDR3.

This clonotype was detected only a few times. This rearrangement joins TRBV5-1 to TRBJ1-3; no firm D call. CDR3 length: 14 amino acids. From germline, CDR1 is SGHRS and CDR2 YFSETQ. The V and J ends lost 0 bases and 4 bases respectively, with 8 bases between them. This CDR3 reads CASSLAGSGNTIYF. The CDR3 region has the DNA TGCGCCAGCAGCTTGGCGGGGTCCGGAAACACCATATATTTT.

This clonotype was counted ten times or more. J is TRBJ2-3 and V is TRBV6-5; perhaps TRBD2 as D (6 bases). V was pared by 0 bases and J by 1 base, with 14 bases between. The length of the CDR3 is 17 residues. CDR1 and CDR2 from the germline V gene are MNHEY and SVGAGI. The CDR3: CASSYSYRRGGTDTQYF. The CDR3 DNA sequence: TGTGCCAGCAGTTACTCGTACAGGAGGGGAGGCACAGATACGCAGTATTTT.

This clonotype showed up many times. The V and J genes are TRBV20-1 and TRBJ1-2; D is undetermined. The CDR3 is made up of 11 amino acids. CDR1 is DFQATT and CDR2 is SNEGSKA in the germline V gene (reference sequence). V shed 1 base and J shed 7 bases, with 7 bases lying between them. The CDR3 DNA is TGCAGTGCTAGAGCCAAACGTGGCTACACCTTC. Residues: CSARAKRGYTF.

In its sample, this clonotype was seen a few times. A junction boundary mismatches the germline segment, possibly from a read error. The chain couples TRBV27 to TRBJ1-1; D is perhaps TRBD1 (5 bases). Germline V CDR1 and CDR2: MNHEY, SMNVEV (reference sequence). The CDR3 totals 15 residues. In nucleotides, the CDR3 is TGTGCCAGCAGTACCCTCTCCCCGGGGGGGACTGGAGCTTTCTTT. Translated, it gives CASSTLSPGGTGAFF.

Only a few counts were recorded for this clonotype. This sequence joins TRBV10-3 and TRBJ1-4; no firm D call. CDR1 ENHRY and CDR2 SYGVKD come from the germline V gene. CDR3 size: 12 residues. V was trimmed by 3 bases and J by 6 bases, leaving 5 bases between them. CDR3 in amino acids: CAISDGDEKLFF. CDR3 DNA sequence: TGTGCCATCAGTGACGGGGATGAAAAACTGTTTTTT.

The table lists this clonotype with many counts. V usage is TRBV11-2 and J usage is TRBJ2-1; 11 nucleotides align to TRBD2. Losses at the gene ends were 1 base for V and 1 base for J; bases not matched to a gene: 9. The CDR3 length is 19 residues. Germline CDR1 SGHAT, CDR2 FQNNGV. Here the CDR3 DNA reads TGTGCCAGCAGCTTAGGTCTTTGGGCTAGCGGGGGGTCCTACAATGAGCAGTTCTTC. Residues: CASSLGLWASGGSYNEQFF.

This clonotype was found many times. This chain uses TRBV29-1 with TRBJ2-7, with no clear D. The CDR3 length is 12 residues. Germline CDR1 SQVTM, CDR2 ANQGSEA. The ends were cut back, 5 bases at V and 2 bases at J, with 10 bases in the middle. The DNA of the CDR3 is TGCAGCGTTCAAAAGGTAACCTACGAGCAGTACTTC. As protein: CSVQKVTYEQYF.

Only a few counts were recorded for this clonotype. The chain recombines TRBV6-5 with TRBJ2-7; D might be TRBD2 (7 bases). The germline CDR1 and CDR2 sequences are MNHEY and SVGAGI. The CDR3 has 15 amino acids. V was trimmed by 2 bases and J by 2 bases, leaving 13 bases between them. The CDR3 reads CASSYAGALTYEQYF. The CDR3 DNA reads as TGTGCCAGCAGTTACGCGGGGGCCCTCACCTACGAGCAGTACTTC.

At least ten counts were recorded for this clonotype. The V and J genes are TRBV7-8 and TRBJ2-5; D is undetermined. CDR1 is SGHVS, CDR2 FQNEAQ, per germline. V was shortened by 5 bases and J by 3 bases, with 7 bases between the two germline ends. There are 12 residues in the CDR3. The CDR3 is CASSPVEETQYF. DNA for the CDR3: TGTGCCAGCAGCCCGGTAGAAGAGACCCAGTACTTC. Based on the CDR3 plus reference TRBV7-8 and TRBJ2-5, the full variable domain is GAGVSQSPRYKVAKRGQDVALRCDPISGHVSLFWYQQALGQGPEFLTYFQNEAQLDKSGLPSDRFFAERPEGSVSTLKIQRTQQEDSAVYLCASSPVEETQYFGPGTRLLVL.

The gene calls are TRBV6-5 and TRBJ1-2; D is undetermined. This CDR3 spans 14 amino acids. V lost 0 bases and J 5 bases, leaving 10 bases between the germline ends. Germline lookup yields CDR1 MNHEY and CDR2 SVGAGI. The CDR3 nucleotides are TGTGCCAGCAGTTACTCGATAGTGGGGTATGGCTACACCTTC. As protein: CASSYSIVGYGYTF.

This clonotype was seen ten or more times. The V call is TRBV12-3 or TRBV12-4, the J call TRBJ2-7; no reliable D call. The CDR3 runs 12 residues. V was cut by 6 bases and J by 2 bases, with 8 bases left in between. The CDR3 bases are TGTGCCAGCAGATCTAGGACCTACGAGCAGTACTTC. Residues: CASRSRTYEQYF.

For this clonotype: One end of the junction is discordant with germline, which a read error may explain. V is TRBV28 and J is TRBJ1-2; D unresolved. The CDR3 covers 13 residues. Germline assignment: CDR1 MDHEN and CDR2 SYDVKM. CDR3 sequence (DNA): TGTGCCAGCAGTTCCCCCAGCCCCTATGGCTACGCCTTC. Amino acid sequence: CASSSPSPYGYAF.

The chain has TRBV6-1 and TRBJ2-1; D is possibly TRBD1 or TRBD2 (5 bases each). The CDR3 extends over 14 amino acids. The V end lost 7 bases, the J end lost 10 bases, and 20 bases lay between the germline ends. Germline CDR1 reads MNHNS; CDR2 reads SASEGT. CDR3 DNA sequence: TGTGCCAGCACTACCGGAGAGGGGCCACGGGAGCAGTTCTTC. It codes for CASTTGEGPREQFF.

In the case of this clonotype: A read error may explain this, as a much larger clone is one base away. This chain uses TRBV20-1 with TRBJ1-1, with D possibly matching TRBD1 (6 bases). The germline V gene has CDR1 DFQATT and CDR2 SNEGSKA (reference sequence). The CDR3 covers 12 residues. V lost 5 bases and J lost 3, with 10 bases in between. In nucleotides, the CDR3 is TGCAGTGCTCGAAGGGGGGACACTGAAGCTTTCTTT. Amino acid sequence: CSARRGDTEAFF.

This clonotype was seen only a few times. CDR3 in DNA: TGCGCCAGCAGAGGGACAGGCCCAGCCAAAAACATTCAGTACTTC. It codes for CASRGTGPAKNIQYF. The chain recombines TRBV4-1 with TRBJ2-4; 8 bases are a match to TRBD1. Germline loops: CDR1 MGHRA, CDR2 YSYEKL. Trimming at V came to 6 bases and at J to 0 bases, leaving 4 bases not matched to a gene. CDR3 size: 15 residues.

This clonotype was detected a few times. The rearrangement joins TRBV30 to TRBJ2-3; D gene uncertain. This CDR3 is 15 amino acids long. The germline CDR1 and CDR2 sequences are GTSNPN and SVGIG (reference sequence). V was pared by 3 bases and J by 0 bases, with 13 bases between. As DNA, the CDR3 is TGTGCCTGGAGCCCCGTCGGATCTAGCACAGATACGCAGTATTTT. It encodes CAWSPVGSSTDTQYF.

This clonotype was seen a handful of times. The chain recombines TRBV5-5 with TRBJ1-2, with TRBD1 as a possible D gene (6 bases). The V gene lost 0 bases and the J gene lost 5 bases, with 11 bases spanning the gap. The CDR3 spans 14 residues. Germline V lookup: CDR1 SGHKS, CDR2 YYEKEE (reference sequence). The CDR3 coding sequence is TGTGCCAGCAGCTTGGGACAGGAAGCGTATGGCTACACCTTC. As protein: CASSLGQEAYGYTF.

The chain recombines TRBV7-8 with TRBJ2-1; 7 nucleotides align to TRBD2. The V gene end was trimmed by 4 bases and the J gene end by 9 bases; junction bases not matched to a gene: 12. CDR3 length: 15 residues. Per germline, CDR1 SGHVS and CDR2 FQNEAQ. The CDR3 nucleotides are TGTGCCAGCAGCTCCTTAGTAGGGACTACGTCTGAGCAGTTCTTC. This encodes CASSSLVGTTSEQFF.

This clonotype was detected only a few times. The rearrangement joins TRBV7-7 to TRBJ2-1; D call uncertain. Trimming pared 1 base from V and 6 bases from J, leaving 7 bases between. Germline V CDR1 and CDR2: SSHAT, FNYEAQ (reference sequence). The CDR3 contains 13 residues. CDR3 protein: CASSLDSFNEQFF. The CDR3 coding sequence is TGTGCCAGCAGCTTAGACAGTTTCAATGAGCAGTTCTTC. Combining the CDR3 with reference TRBV7-7 and TRBJ2-1 gives the whole variable domain GAGVSQSPRYKVTKRGQDVTLRCDPISSHATLYWYQQALGQGPEFLTYFNYEAQPDKSGLPSDRFSAERPEGSISTLTIQRTEQRDSAMYRCASSLDSFNEQFFGPGTRLTVL.

This clonotype showed up many times. The gene calls are TRBV2 and TRBJ1-4; D is uncertain. Per germline, CDR1 SNHLY and CDR2 FYNNEI. V lost 8 bases to trimming and J lost 8 bases, with 12 bases between them. The CDR3 length is 12 residues. CDR3 DNA: TGTGCCAGCGGCGGGCAAAGAGAAAAACTGTTTTTT. Translating it yields CASGGQREKLFF.

This clonotype was seen only a few times. The chain carries TRBV5-1 and TRBJ2-3; D is perhaps TRBD2 (6 bases). In germline, CDR1 is SGHRS, CDR2 YFSETQ. V gave up 7 bases and J gave up 0 bases, with 15 bases separating them. This CDR3 has 15 residues. DNA of the CDR3: TGCGCCAGCGCTCTGAGTGGGGGGAGCACAGATACGCAGTATTTT. Protein product: CASALSGGSTDTQYF.

About this clonotype: One end of the junction is discordant with germline, which a read error may explain. The J gene is TRBJ2-7, the V gene TRBV7-9; D ambiguous. CDR3 length: 11 amino acids. Germline V gene lookup returns CDR1 SEHNR and CDR2 FQNEAQ (reference sequence). CDR3 in amino acids: CASSIAYEQYF. CDR3 in DNA: TGTGCCAGCAGCATAGCCTACGAGCAGTACTTC.

This clonotype was seen repeatedly, ten times or more. The chain links TRBV11-2 to TRBJ2-7; D gene unclear. The CDR3 spans 12 residues. Germline CDR1 and CDR2: SGHAT and FQNNGV. The V end was cut by 3 bases, the J end by 5 bases, with 8 bases between. The CDR3 nucleotides are TGTGCCAGCAGCTTGTCGTACGACGAGCAGTACTTC. Translated, it gives CASSLSYDEQYF.

In this sample, this clonotype turned up a few times. This sequence joins TRBV20-1 and TRBJ1-5; D not certain. CDR1 and CDR2 from the germline V gene are DFQATT and SNEGSKA (reference sequence). There are 14 residues in the CDR3. The ends were cut back, 1 base at V and 0 bases at J, with 7 bases in the middle. Written as DNA, the CDR3 is TGCAGTGCTAGAGCGGGGTATAGCAATCAGCCCCAGCATTTT. It translates to CSARAGYSNQPQHF.

This clonotype was counted many times. This chain links TRBV5-6 with TRBJ1-1, with D tentatively TRBD1 (6 bases). There are 15 residues in the CDR3. V gave up 5 bases and J gave up 2 bases, with 16 bases separating them. Germline CDR1 SGHDT, CDR2 YYEEEE. Here the CDR3 reads CASRRGARINTEAFF. In nucleotides, the CDR3 is TGTGCCAGCAGGCGGGGGGCGAGGATCAACACTGAAGCTTTCTTT.

The DNA of the CDR3 is TGTGCCAGCAGCTTCGATAGCGGGCTATACAATGAGCAGTTCTTC. Protein sequence: CASSFDSGLYNEQFF. V is TRBV7-3 and J is TRBJ2-1; 7 bases fit TRBD2. The V gene end was trimmed by 3 bases and the J gene end by 4 bases; junction bases not matched to a gene: 6. Per germline, CDR1 SGHTA and CDR2 FQGTGA. This CDR3 contains 15 residues.

In its sample, this clonotype was seen a few times. V and J are TRBV4-1 and TRBJ1-5, with D tentatively TRBD1 (6 bases). The germline V gene encodes CDR1 MGHRA and CDR2 YSYEKL. The CDR3 is 16 amino acids. Between the trimmed V and J ends, which lost 4 bases and 0 bases, there was a span of 13 bases. CDR3 in DNA: TGCGCCAGCAGCCCCCGGGACACGCTTAGCAATCAGCCCCAGCATTTT. This codes for CASSPRDTLSNQPQHF.

In this sample, this clonotype turned up many times. This sequence joins TRBV11-2 and TRBJ2-1, with TRBD1 as a possible D gene (6 bases). Deletions cut 4 bases from V and 0 bases from J, with 19 bases between. This CDR3 has 18 amino acids. Germline CDR1 and CDR2: SGHAT and FQNNGV. The CDR3 coding sequence is TGTGCCAGCAGCTCCCGAATTTATGGCAGGGGCTCCTACAATGAGCAGTTCTTC. Translating gives CASSSRIYGRGSYNEQFF.